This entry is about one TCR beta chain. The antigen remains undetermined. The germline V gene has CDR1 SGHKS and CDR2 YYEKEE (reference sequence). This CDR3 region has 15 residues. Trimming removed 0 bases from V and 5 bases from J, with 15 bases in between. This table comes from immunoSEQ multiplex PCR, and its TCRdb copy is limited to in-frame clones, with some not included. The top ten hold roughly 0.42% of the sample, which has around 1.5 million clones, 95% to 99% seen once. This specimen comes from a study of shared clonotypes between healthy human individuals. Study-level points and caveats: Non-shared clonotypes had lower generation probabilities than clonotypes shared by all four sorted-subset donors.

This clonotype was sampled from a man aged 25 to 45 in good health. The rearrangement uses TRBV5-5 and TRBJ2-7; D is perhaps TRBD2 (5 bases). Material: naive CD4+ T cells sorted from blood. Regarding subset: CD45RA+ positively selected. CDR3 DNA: TGTGCCAGCAGCTTGGCGTGGGGAGTCCCTAACGAGCAGTACTTC. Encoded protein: CASSLAWGVPNEQYF.